Listed here are 19 T cell receptor beta chains from one sample, sequenced in a study of cytomegalovirus exposure and HLA in healthy donors. PCR amplification relied on 60 Vbeta primers (plus 13 Jbeta primers). Method: immunoSEQ multiplex PCR; TCRdb's copy keeps in-frame clones and lacks some. In the table there are 20,000 to 30,000 clones, more than 70% of which are singletons. The sequencing sample was made of PBMCs. The receptor set was obtained from a male donor in good health and CMV-seronegative.

The J gene is TRBJ2-3, the V gene TRBV5-4; TRBD2 matches at 10 bases. Germline V gene sequence: CDR1 SGHNT, CDR2 YYREEE (reference sequence). The CDR3 runs to 14 residues. After removal of 6 bases from V and 4 bases from J, the junction contained 5 bases not matched to a gene. CDR3 in DNA: TGTGCCAGCAAGCGGGAGGGCACATCAGATACGCAGTATTTT. Amino acid sequence: CASKREGTSDTQYF.

The V gene is TRBV6-1, the J gene TRBJ1-1, with 7 bases fitting TRBD1. The CDR3 is 13 residues long. The J segment lost 7 bases and the V segment lost 7 bases, leaving 9 bases of the junction unmatched. Germline V gene lookup returns CDR1 MNHNS and CDR2 SASEGT. CDR3 nucleotides: TGTGCCAGCAAGCGGACAGGAATTCTTGAAGCTTTCTTT. Its protein is CASKRTGILEAFF.

V is TRBV10-3 and J is TRBJ2-7; 7 bases align to TRBD1. This CDR3 is 14 amino acids long. CDR1 and CDR2 from the germline V gene are ENHRY and SYGVKD. V gave up 3 bases and J gave up 3 bases; unmatched junction bases: 5. This CDR3 is CAISEGDSNYEQYF. DNA for the CDR3: TGTGCCATCAGTGAAGGGGACAGTAACTACGAGCAGTACTTC.

The gene calls are TRBV7-2 and TRBJ1-1; D is uncertain. The germline V gene has CDR1 SGHTA and CDR2 FQGNSA. Trimming took off 1 base at V and 3 bases at J, with 6 bases between the two ends. This CDR3 has 13 residues. CDR3 nucleotides: TGTGCCAGCAGCTTAGGGTCAGACACTGAAGCTTTCTTT. Translating it yields CASSLGSDTEAFF.

This clone was counted only a few times. The V call is TRBV4-3, the J call TRBJ2-3; TRBD2 matches at 9 bases. The germline gives CDR1 LGHNA, CDR2 YSLEER. The V and J ends lost 1 base and 4 bases, in that order; junction bases with no gene match: 9. The CDR3 contains 17 residues. In DNA, the CDR3 is TGCGCCAGCAGCCAAGGAAGTCTAGCGGGGTGGTCAGATACGCAGTATTTT. Translating it yields CASSQGSLAGWSDTQYF.

The V gene is TRBV7-2, the J gene TRBJ1-6; TRBD1 matches at 9 bases. There are 17 residues in the CDR3. Germline-derived CDR1 and CDR2 are SGHTA and FQGNSA. V lost 1 base to trimming and J lost 8 bases; unmatched junction nucleotides: 9. The CDR3 loop is CASSLVPGQGEDSPLHF. As DNA, the CDR3 is TGTGCCAGCAGCTTAGTCCCGGGACAGGGTGAGGATTCACCCCTCCACTTT.

V gene TRBV18 combines with J gene TRBJ2-7; maybe TRBD2 (6 bases). The CDR3 totals 15 residues. The V gene lost 1 base and the J gene lost 2 bases, with 12 bases spanning the gap. CDR1 and CDR2 from the germline V gene are KGHSH and LQKENI. In DNA, the CDR3 is TGTGCCAGCTCACCACAACCGGGGGAGGCCTACGAGCAGTACTTC. This encodes CASSPQPGEAYEQYF.

The chain uses TRBV4-1 and TRBJ2-5; 12 nucleotides line up with TRBD2. The tail of the sequence fits TRBJ2-7 better, so the J call may be wrong. Per germline, CDR1 MGHRA and CDR2 YSYEKL. The CDR3 contains 19 residues. DNA of the CDR3: TGCGCCAGCAGCCAAGAACGATCGGCGGCTAGCGGGGGGGCCTACGAGCAGTACTTC. This codes for CASSQERSAASGGAYEQYF.

The chain couples TRBV6-6 to TRBJ2-3, with 7 nucleotides matching TRBD2. Trimming took 3 bases from V and 1 from J; bases not matched to a gene: 4. Germline assignment: CDR1 MNHNY and CDR2 SVGAGI (reference sequence). The CDR3 sequence is 15 residues long. CDR3 nucleotides: TGTGCCAGCAGTTATCATACTAGCGGCACAGATACGCAGTATTTT. It specifies CASSYHTSGTDTQYF.

The chain carries TRBV19 and TRBJ1-5, with D unclear. The CDR3 is made up of 15 amino acids. V dropped 5 bases and J dropped 6 bases, with 17 bases sitting between them. CDR1 and CDR2 from the germline V gene are LNHDA and SQIVND (reference sequence). This CDR3 reads CASSLPLGMGQPQHF. CDR3 sequence (DNA): TGTGCCAGTAGTCTCCCGCTCGGGATGGGTCAGCCCCAGCATTTT.

V gene TRBV6-5 combines with J gene TRBJ1-2, with 11 nucleotides matching TRBD1. This CDR3 has 16 amino acids. The V gene's germline CDR1 is MNHEY and CDR2 SVGAGI. V lost 2 bases, J lost 4 bases, and 6 bases stayed unmatched. CDR3 in amino acids: CASSYSRTGGGYGYTF. The CDR3, as DNA: TGTGCCAGCAGTTACAGCCGGACAGGGGGCGGCTATGGCTACACCTTC.

The DNA of the CDR3 is TGTGCCAGCAGTTTCCGTCCTGCACTCCGGGGGGGCACAGATACGCAGTATTTT. Translated: CASSFRPALRGGTDTQYF. V and J are TRBV28 and TRBJ2-3, with 7 nucleotides matching TRBD2. This CDR3 region has 18 residues. Germline assignment: CDR1 MDHEN and CDR2 SYDVKM. Losses at the gene ends were 3 bases for V and 1 base for J; bases not matched to a gene: 13.

This clone was seen just once. The V and J genes are TRBV5-1 and TRBJ1-2; no definite D call. The CDR3 has 14 residues. V lost 1 base to trimming and J lost 2 bases, with 9 bases between them. Germline CDR1 is SGHRS and CDR2 is YFSETQ. CDR3 sequence reads: CASSLTASNYGYTF. In DNA, the CDR3 is TGCGCCAGCAGCTTGACAGCATCCAACTATGGCTACACCTTC.

The chain is built from TRBV19 and TRBJ2-7; 13 bases agree with TRBD2. This CDR3 is built from 15 residues. The ends lost 6 bases at V and 5 bases at J; junction bases unmatched: 7. Germline CDR1 is LNHDA and CDR2 is SQIVND (reference sequence). Here the CDR3 reads CASRTGLAGVDEQYF. The DNA of the CDR3 is TGTGCCAGTAGAACCGGACTAGCGGGAGTGGACGAGCAGTACTTC.

V usage is TRBV11-2 and J usage is TRBJ2-7; possibly TRBD2 for D (7 bases). The CDR3 has 15 amino acids. The V gene lost 5 bases and the J gene lost 4 bases, with 18 bases spanning the gap. Per germline, CDR1 SGHAT and CDR2 FQNNGV. The CDR3 spells CASSPSTGGAYEQYF. CDR3 bases: TGTGCCAGCAGCCCCTCGACGGGGGGCGCGTACGAGCAGTACTTC.

The chain has TRBV9 and TRBJ2-3, with D unclear. The V end was cut by 2 bases, the J end by 8 bases, with 12 bases between. The CDR3 contains 13 residues. Germline V gene lookup returns CDR1 SGDLS and CDR2 YYNGEE. CDR3 nucleotides: TGTGCCAGCAGCGTCCGGTCGACGGGTACGCAGTATTTT. Residues: CASSVRSTGTQYF.

The gene calls are TRBV5-4 and TRBJ2-3; the match to TRBD1 covers 7 bases. The CDR3 totals 16 residues. V shed 0 bases, J shed 0 bases, and the junction held 4 bases outside the gene matches. Looked up from germline, CDR1 is SGHNT and CDR2 is YYREEE (reference sequence). Here the CDR3 DNA reads TGTGCCAGCAGCTTGGACGGGACAGCTAGCACAGATACGCAGTATTTT. Its translation: CASSLDGTASTDTQYF.

This chain connects TRBV7-2 to TRBJ2-5; a possible D gene is TRBD1 (5 bases). The germline V gene has CDR1 SGHTA and CDR2 FQGNSA. Trimming stripped 3 bases from V and 2 bases from J, with 16 bases between. The CDR3 totals 16 residues. CDR3 DNA: TGTGCCAGCAGCTTGACCCTCCAAGACAGACAAGAGACCCAGTACTTC. Protein product: CASSLTLQDRQETQYF.

The chain joins TRBV29-1 to TRBJ2-3; the match to TRBD1 covers 8 bases. The V gene end was trimmed by 2 bases and the J gene end by 5 bases; junction bases not matched to a gene: 3. CDR1 and CDR2 from the germline V gene are SQVTM and ANQGSEA. This CDR3 is built from 13 residues. In DNA, the CDR3 is TGCAGCGTTGAAATGACAGGGGTAGATACGCAGTATTTT. It codes for CSVEMTGVDTQYF.